These 6 T cell receptor beta chains originate from one sample sequenced in a study of blood T cell repertoires in COVID-19. Assay used: immunoSEQ multiplex PCR; TCRdb lists only in-frame clones, some missing. The sample comprises about 400,000 clones, more than 75% of which are singletons, and around 3% rests with the top ten. The sequencing sample was made of PBMCs or T cells enriched from blood (not recorded which). Source of these receptors: a woman aged 25 to 45 who had recovered from COVID-19.

The chain is built from TRBV3-1 (or the pseudogene TRBV3-2) and TRBJ2-5; 12 bases line up with TRBD2. J gave up 0 bases and V 3 bases, and 2 bases lay outside the gene matches. The CDR3 is made up of 16 amino acids. Germline CDR1 is LGHDT and CDR2 is YNNKEL (reference sequence). The CDR3 nucleotides read TGTGCCAGCAGCCATCTAGCGGGGGGGTACCAAGAGACCCAGTACTTC. Translated, it gives CASSHLAGGYQETQYF.

The gene calls are TRBV18 and TRBJ1-4, with D possibly matching TRBD1 (5 bases). Germline CDR1 and CDR2: KGHSH and LQKENI. V shed 6 bases and J shed 3 bases, with 8 bases lying between them. CDR3 length: 13 residues. The CDR3 loop is CASSRGANEKLFF. CDR3 in DNA: TGTGCCAGCTCCCGGGGGGCTAATGAAAAACTGTTTTTT. The variable domain in full, with the rest retrieved from reference TRBV18 and TRBJ1-4, is NAGVMQNPRHLVRRRGQEARLRCSPMKGHSHVYWYRQLPEEGLKFMVYLQKENIIDESGMPKERFSAEFPKEGPSILRIQQVVRGDSAAYFCASSRGANEKLFFGSGTQLSVL.

This clone was seen only once. CDR3 region: CASSETGGVDSPLHF. Written as DNA, the CDR3 is TGTGCCAGCAGTGAAACAGGGGGCGTTGATTCACCCCTCCACTTT. This rearrangement joins TRBV27 to TRBJ1-6; 9 bases are a match to TRBD1. The CDR3 is made up of 15 amino acids. V dropped 5 bases and J dropped 8; count of bases not matched to a gene: 7. Germline values: CDR1 MNHEY, CDR2 SMNVEV (reference sequence).

The chain uses TRBV13 and TRBJ1-3; the D gene is possibly TRBD1 (5 bases). Germline CDR1 reads PRHDT; CDR2 reads FYEKMQ (reference sequence). V was clipped by 2 bases and J by 0 bases, with 5 bases between them. The CDR3 sequence is 14 residues long. CDR3: CASSLQGSGNTIYF. The CDR3 coding sequence is TGTGCCAGCAGCTTACAGGGCTCTGGAAACACCATATATTTT.

With regard to this clone: One end of the junction varies from germline; a read error may be responsible. The chain recombines TRBV7-2 with TRBJ2-1, with 8 bases aligning to TRBD2. Germline values: CDR1 SGHTA, CDR2 FQGNSA. There are 13 residues in the CDR3. DNA of the CDR3: TGTGCCAGCAATGGCGGGAGGTACACTGAGCAGTTCTTC. Amino acid sequence: CASNGGRYTEQFF.

This clone has a handful of counts. The genes are TRBV2 and TRBJ2-7; 12 nucleotides agree with TRBD2. The CDR3 contains 16 residues. In germline, CDR1 is SNHLY, CDR2 FYNNEI. V shed 4 bases, J shed 0 bases, and the junction held 4 bases outside the gene matches. CDR3 DNA: TGTGCCAGCAGTGTAAAGGGACTAGCGGGCTCCTACGAGCAGTACTTC. This gives the protein CASSVKGLAGSYEQYF.